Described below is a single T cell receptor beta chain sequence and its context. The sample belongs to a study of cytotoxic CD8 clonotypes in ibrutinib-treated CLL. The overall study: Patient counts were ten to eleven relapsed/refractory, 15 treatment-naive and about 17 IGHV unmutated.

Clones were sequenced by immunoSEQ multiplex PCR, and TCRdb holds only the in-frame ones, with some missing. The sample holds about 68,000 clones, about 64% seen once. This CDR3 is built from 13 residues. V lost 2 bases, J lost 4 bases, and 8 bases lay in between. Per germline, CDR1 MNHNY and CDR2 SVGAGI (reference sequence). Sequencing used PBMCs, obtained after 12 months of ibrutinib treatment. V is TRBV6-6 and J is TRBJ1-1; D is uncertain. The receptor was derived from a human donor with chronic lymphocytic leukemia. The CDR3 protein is CASSYRVGTEAFF. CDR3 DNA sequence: TGTGCCAGCAGTTACAGGGTTGGCACTGAAGCTTTCTTT.